The source of this T cell receptor (beta chain) is a study of blood T cell repertoires in COVID-19. Overall study: PBMCs, B-cell-depleted T cells, or T cells provided the cDNA or gDNA that made up the material.

Sequencing was performed with immunoSEQ multiplex PCR; in TCRdb, only in-frame clones are kept and a portion is missing. The sample lists 180,000 or so clones, approximately 80% occurring once. Participants were aged 18 to 89 years from about two dozen US areas. Assignments of participants to cohorts depended upon their own reported clinical history. Recovery among Cohort 3 donors was established by two negative PCRs, clearance, or symptom resolution. CDR1 is MNHEY and CDR2 is SVGAGI in the germline V gene. The CDR3 consists of 14 residues. Trimming took off 6 bases at V and 1 base at J, with 12 bases between the two ends.

Material: PBMCs or T cells enriched from blood (not recorded which). The receptor's source is a man in his fifties who had recovered from COVID-19. The chain has TRBV6-5 and TRBJ2-5, with D perhaps matching TRBD2 (6 bases). In nucleotides, the CDR3 is TGTGCCAGCAGAGAGGGACTGGTCCAAGAGACCCAGTACTTC. Its protein product is CASREGLVQETQYF.